Listed below are T cell receptor beta chains from one sample, sequenced in a study of patients and donors after allogeneic stem cell transplantation. TCRdb recomputed calls from the RT-PCR reads with MiXCR, one row per CDR3 protein. This table has roughly 230,000 distinct CDR3 sequences, 13% to 15% appearing once. The sample consisted of blood, either unsorted or a sorted T cell fraction (not recorded which). These receptors all come from a human donor who was either an allogeneic HSCT recipient or a stem cell or donor lymphocyte infusion donor (not recorded which). It is not recorded whose cells these are; they may come from a transplant donor. Each CDR3 is given with its conserved first and last residue. The D gene is left open where the match is weak. Size values are once, few and many counts, or a class for expanded clones, and some rows have none.

cdr3_nt	cdr3_aa	v_call	j_call	d_call	clone_size
TGTGCCAGCAGCCAAGATATCTCTAGCGGGGGCGGGGATACGCAGTATTTT	CASSQDISSGGGDTQYF	TRBV3-1	TRBJ2-3	TRBD2	.
TGTGCCAGCAGCGTAGGTGCAGACTACTCTGGAAACACCATATATTTT	CASSVGADYSGNTIYF	TRBV9	TRBJ1-3	.	.
TGTGCCAGCAGTACGACACTAACCGGGACAGGGCCGGAGCAGTACTTC	CASSTTLTGTGPEQYF	TRBV6-1	TRBJ2-7	TRBD1	.
TGCAGTGCTAGTTGGGGGTACACTGAAGCTTTCTTT	CSASWGYTEAFF	TRBV20-1	TRBJ1-1	.	.
TGTGCCATCGCCCCGGGGGCGGATGAGCAGTTCTTC	CAIAPGADEQFF	TRBV10-3	TRBJ2-1	.	.
TGTGCCAGCAGCATAACAGGGGCGACCGGGGAGCTGTTTTTT	CASSITGATGELFF	TRBV7-3	TRBJ2-2	TRBD1	many
TGTGCCACCAGGTCCGGGACAGGGTTTGCAGATACGCAGTATTTT	CATRSGTGFADTQYF	TRBV24-1	TRBJ2-3	TRBD1	few
TGTGCCAGCAGTAGAGGGGGTGAGGGGGCTCCTGAAGCTTTCTTT	CASSRGGEGAPEAFF	TRBV6-1	TRBJ1-1	TRBD1	few
TGTGCCATCGGCGACAGGGGGGATGAAAAACTGTTTTTT	CAIGDRGDEKLFF	TRBV10-3	TRBJ1-4	TRBD1	.
TGTGCCAGCAGCGTCGGGAGAACCACCGGGGAGCTGTTTTTT	CASSVGRTTGELFF	TRBV9	TRBJ2-2	.	.
TGCAGTGCTAGAGAAACTAGCTACGAGCAGTACTTC	CSARETSYEQYF	TRBV20-1	TRBJ2-7	.	.
TGTGCCAGCAGCCACGCGGGGGACACTGAAGCTTTCTTT	CASSHAGDTEAFF	TRBV7-3	TRBJ1-1	.	few
TGTGCCAGCAGCCAGGGATTGGGGCCACCCACAGATACGCAGTATTTT	CASSQGLGPPTDTQYF	TRBV7-3	TRBJ2-3	.	few
TGTGCCAGCAGTGAAGGAACAAGGAGCAATCAGCCCCAGCATTTT	CASSEGTRSNQPQHF	TRBV6-1	TRBJ1-5	.	.
TGTGCCAGCAGTTATGGGGGACAGGGGGAAGGCTACACCTTC	CASSYGGQGEGYTF	TRBV6-5	TRBJ1-2	TRBD1	few
TGCGCCAGCAGCCCGGGGGGCGGGATGGGCGAGGATACGCAGTATTTT	CASSPGGGMGEDTQYF	TRBV5-1	TRBJ2-3	.	.
TGTGCCAGCAGCTTGAACGTTCGCCGGACTTCTTACGAGCAGTACTTC	CASSLNVRRTSYEQYF	TRBV7-2	TRBJ2-7	.	few
TGCGCCAGCAGCTTGGCGCCTAGCGGGGGGGGAGAGACCCAGTACTTC	CASSLAPSGGGETQYF	TRBV5-1	TRBJ2-5	TRBD2	few
TGTGCCAGCAGCTTAGCTGCGAGCGGGGGAGGGCACAATGAGCAGTTCTTC	CASSLAASGGGHNEQFF	TRBV7-2	TRBJ2-1	TRBD2	many
TGTGCCAGCAGCCCATGGACTAGCGGGACCGGGGGCTCCTACAATGAGCAGTTCTTC	CASSPWTSGTGGSYNEQFF	TRBV12-3/TRBV12-4	TRBJ2-1	TRBD2	many
TGTGCCAGCAGCTTAGGGATTAGAGGCAATCAGCCCCAGCATTTT	CASSLGIRGNQPQHF	TRBV7-2	TRBJ1-5	.	many
TGTGCCAGCAGCTTGCCAGGGCAGGTCCAGCATTTT	CASSLPGQVQHF	TRBV7-2	TRBJ1-5	.	many
TGTGCCAGCAGCGTAGGCTCAGGGGGACTTCAAGAGACCCAGTACTTC	CASSVGSGGLQETQYF	TRBV9	TRBJ2-5	.	few
TGTGCCAGCAGCCTACTAGCGGGTGGGGCCAACGTCCTGACTTTC	CASSLLAGGANVLTF	TRBV14	TRBJ2-6	TRBD2	.
TGCGCCAGCAGCAGGGGGGGTGGAGAGACCCAGTACTTC	CASSRGGGETQYF	TRBV5-1	TRBJ2-5	.	.
TGCGCCAGCAGCTTGTTAGATTTCTCCTACAATGAGCAGTTCTTC	CASSLLDFSYNEQFF	TRBV5-1	TRBJ2-1	.	.
TGTGCCAGCAGCTTAGGGGGGTTCAGGGATAGCAATCAGCCCCAGCATTTT	CASSLGGFRDSNQPQHF	TRBV7-2	TRBJ1-5	.	many
TGTGCCAGCAGCCCCGGGACTAGCGGGGACTCGAGGTACAATGAGCAGTTCTTC	CASSPGTSGDSRYNEQFF	TRBV11-2	TRBJ2-1	TRBD2	many
TGTGCCAGCAGCTTCAGCGGGAGTGTCCAAGAGACCCAGTACTTC	CASSFSGSVQETQYF	TRBV5-4	TRBJ2-5	TRBD2	.
TGTGCCAGCAGCCCCAGTGTCAGCGGGTGGGGCACCGGGGAGCTGTTTTTT	CASSPSVSGWGTGELFF	TRBV7-8	TRBJ2-2	.	many
TGCAGCGTTCACCGGGGTGGCTATGGCTACACCTTC	CSVHRGGYGYTF	TRBV29-1	TRBJ1-2	.	many
TGTGCCAGCAGCGCCGGGACAGCCGAAGAGACCCAGTACTTC	CASSAGTAEETQYF	TRBV9	TRBJ2-5	TRBD1	many
TGTGCCAGCAGCTTGCCGACAGGGGGGTATGGAAACACCATATATTTT	CASSLPTGGYGNTIYF	TRBV5-6	TRBJ1-3	TRBD1	few
TGCGCCAGCAGCTTGGCGGCCCGGGATGGAAACACCATATATTTT	CASSLAARDGNTIYF	TRBV5-1	TRBJ1-3	.	few
TGTGCCAGCAGCCTGCAAAGGGACACTGAAGCTTTCTTT	CASSLQRDTEAFF	TRBV7-8	TRBJ1-1	.	few
TGTGCCAGCAGCAAAGAGGGCTACAATGAGCAGTTCTTC	CASSKEGYNEQFF	TRBV21-1	TRBJ2-1	.	few
TGCGCCAGCAGCCAAGATCATGGTAATGAGCAGTTCTTC	CASSQDHGNEQFF	TRBV4-3	TRBJ2-1	.	.
TGTGCCAGCAGTGGACAGGGGGCGCAGGAGACCCAGTACTTC	CASSGQGAQETQYF	TRBV2	TRBJ2-5	TRBD1	.
TGCAGTGCTGCGGACAGGGAGAGATTGGGCGAGCAGTACTTC	CSAADRERLGEQYF	TRBV20-1	TRBJ2-7	TRBD1	many
TGTGCCAGCACCCCGACAGACTCCTACGAGCAGTACTTC	CASTPTDSYEQYF	TRBV6-2/TRBV6-3	TRBJ2-7	.	many
TGCGGCGCCGCGGTACACAATGAAAAACTGTTTTTT	CGAAVHNEKLFF	TRBV29-1	TRBJ1-4	.	few
TGCGCCAGCAGCTTGGAGGGAGGATTGAACACTGAAGCTTTCTTT	CASSLEGGLNTEAFF	TRBV5-1	TRBJ1-1	.	many
TGTGCCAGTAGTTCGACCGGGACTAATGAAAAACTGTTTTTT	CASSSTGTNEKLFF	TRBV19	TRBJ1-4	.	.
TGTGCCAGCAGCCCACTGGGCGGGGTAGATCCCCAGTACTTC	CASSPLGGVDPQYF	TRBV2	TRBJ2-5	.	many
TGTGCCAGCAGCTTGGAGCTAGCGGGGTCGTACGAGCAGTACTTC	CASSLELAGSYEQYF	TRBV5-4	TRBJ2-7	TRBD2	.
TGCGCCAGCAGCTTCCCCGGGACTAGCGGACACAATGAGCAGTTCTTC	CASSFPGTSGHNEQFF	TRBV5-1	TRBJ2-1	TRBD2	few
TGTGCCATCAGAACAGGGTCTGAGCAGTTCTTC	CAIRTGSEQFF	TRBV10-3	TRBJ2-1	.	many
TGTGCCAGCAGCTTTAGGACCCTAGCGGGAGGGGGAGAGACCCAGTACTTC	CASSFRTLAGGGETQYF	TRBV11-2	TRBJ2-5	TRBD2	.
TGTGCCAGCAGTTTCTTGGGAGGGGAAGCTTTCTTT	CASSFLGGEAFF	TRBV27	TRBJ1-1	.	many
TGTGCCAGTAGTACTAGGGGGTCAGTTGCCCTCAGGAACACTGAAGCTTTCTTT	CASSTRGSVALRNTEAFF	TRBV19	TRBJ1-1	.	once